A single sample is the source of the 17 T cell receptor beta chains below, sequenced in a study of vaccination effects on CD4 cells after COVID-19. This table comes from immunoSEQ multiplex PCR, and its TCRdb copy is limited to in-frame clones, with some not included. The table lists nearly 45,000 clones, about three quarters of them singletons, with 8.5% to 10% in the top ten. For these TCRs, the target antigens are not known. After around 10 days in culture, the CD4+ T cells were isolated. Either the mRNA-1273 or the BNT162b2 vaccine was given to participants as two doses. Sequencing used CD4+ T cells from PBMCs cultured without peptide, obtained after COVID-19 vaccination. Receptor source: a human donor who received a COVID-19 vaccine.

The genes are TRBV19 and TRBJ1-1, with TRBD1 as a possible D gene (5 bases). CDR3 size: 16 residues. The germline V and J ends were trimmed by 3 bases and 5 bases, with 19 bases remaining between them. Germline V gene sequence: CDR1 LNHDA, CDR2 SQIVND (reference sequence). DNA for the CDR3: TGTGCCAGTAGTATGCTAGATCTATGGGGGGGGACTGAAGCTTTCTTT. Translating gives CASSMLDLWGGTEAFF.

This clone has only a few counts. The chain couples TRBV10-1 to TRBJ2-2; 8 bases agree with TRBD1. The V and J ends lost 8 bases and 7 bases, in that order; junction bases with no gene match: 6. The CDR3 is 13 residues long. Germline V gene lookup returns CDR1 WNHNN and CDR2 SYGVQD (reference sequence). CDR3 amino acids: CASPGGAGGELFF. The CDR3 DNA reads as TGCGCCAGCCCAGGGGGCGCTGGCGGGGAGCTGTTTTTT.

This chain connects TRBV2 to TRBJ2-2, with 7 bases aligning to TRBD1. Germline V gene data show CDR1 as SNHLY and CDR2 as FYNNEI. There are 14 residues in the CDR3. After removal of 6 bases from V and 6 bases from J, the junction contained 7 bases not matched to a gene. CDR3 coding DNA: TGTGCCAGCAGCCGACAGGGATCGGCCGGGGAGCTGTTTTTT. Translation gives CASSRQGSAGELFF.

This clone came up once. The rearrangement joins TRBV5-4 to TRBJ1-1, with 8 bases lining up with TRBD1. The V gene's germline CDR1 is SGHNT and CDR2 YYREEE (reference sequence). Trimming took 4 bases from V and 2 from J; bases not matched to a gene: 4. This CDR3 region has 14 residues. DNA for the CDR3: TGTGCCAGCAGCCAGGACAGGGCCAACACTGAAGCTTTCTTT. Protein sequence: CASSQDRANTEAFF.

The J gene is TRBJ2-7, the V gene TRBV10-2; D is unclear. CDR3 length equals 14 residues. The V end lost 1 base, the J end lost 0 bases, and 7 bases lay between the germline ends. CDR1 is WSHSY, CDR2 SAAADI, per germline. CDR3 in amino acids: CASSELQSSYEQYF. In nucleotides, the CDR3 is TGCGCCAGCAGTGAGTTACAGAGCTCCTACGAGCAGTACTTC.

The V gene is TRBV30, the J gene TRBJ1-5; no clear D gene. CDR3 length: 13 residues. V was shortened by 0 bases and J by 0 bases, with 3 bases between the two germline ends. Germline CDR1 GTSNPN, CDR2 SVGIG (reference sequence). The chain's CDR3 is CAWSVDSNQPQHF. DNA for the CDR3: TGTGCCTGGAGTGTCGATAGCAATCAGCCCCAGCATTTT.

This clone occurred once. J is TRBJ1-2 and V is TRBV7-2, with D perhaps TRBD1 (5 bases). The CDR3 runs to 14 residues. Germline assignment: CDR1 SGHTA and CDR2 FQGNSA. Trimming stripped 5 bases from V and 4 bases from J, with 14 bases between. The CDR3 region has the DNA TGTGCCAGCAGCCCGGACATATCCAGCTATGGCTACACCTTC. This encodes CASSPDISSYGYTF. Looking up the rest from reference TRBV7-2 and TRBJ1-2 gives the full variable domain: GAGVSQSPSNKVTEKGKDVELRCDPISGHTALYWYRQSLGQGLEFLIYFQGNSAPDKSGLPSDRFSAERTGGSVSTLTIQRTQQEDSAVYLCASSPDISSYGYTFGSGTRLTVV.

CDR3 sequence: CASSQDRRGIDSNQPQHF. The CDR3 DNA is TGCGCCAGCAGCCAAGATAGGAGGGGGATTGATAGCAATCAGCCCCAGCATTTT. V usage is TRBV4-1 and J usage is TRBJ1-5; D possibly corresponds to TRBD1 (6 bases). V lost 0 bases, J lost 0 bases, and 15 bases lay in between. This CDR3 contains 18 residues. The germline CDR1 and CDR2 sequences are MGHRA and YSYEKL.

V gene TRBV18 combines with J gene TRBJ2-7; perhaps TRBD2 as D (7 bases). The CDR3 runs to 15 residues. Trimming removed 8 bases at V and 0 bases at J, with 17 bases between. Germline loops: CDR1 KGHSH, CDR2 LQKENI. The CDR3 sequence is CASHTTGRGSYEQYF. The CDR3 DNA reads TGTGCCAGCCATACAACAGGGAGGGGCTCCTACGAGCAGTACTTC.

This chain links TRBV30 with TRBJ1-4; D is possibly TRBD1 (5 bases). In germline, CDR1 is GTSNPN, CDR2 SVGIG (reference sequence). The CDR3 has 15 amino acids. Trimming pared 4 bases from V and 7 bases from J, leaving 19 bases between. The CDR3 nucleotides are TGTGCCTGGACTCGGGCAGGGACGGGAGGTGAAAAACTGTTTTTT. It is translated as CAWTRAGTGGEKLFF.

This clone appeared a few times. J is TRBJ1-1 and V is TRBV13, with D possibly matching TRBD1 (6 bases). V lost 8 bases to trimming and J lost 0 bases, with 7 bases between them. The germline V gene encodes CDR1 PRHDT and CDR2 FYEKMQ (reference sequence). The CDR3 runs to 12 residues. The CDR3 coding sequence is TGTGCCAGCGGGACATTGAACACTGAAGCTTTCTTT. This encodes CASGTLNTEAFF.

This clone showed up just once. V and J are TRBV5-5 and TRBJ2-5; 7 nucleotides agree with TRBD2. Germline V CDR1 and CDR2: SGHKS, YYEKEE (reference sequence). Trimming at V came to 6 bases and at J to 1 base, leaving 15 bases not matched to a gene. The CDR3 consists of 17 residues. The CDR3 sequence is CASKKTVLRGIQETQYF. The CDR3 DNA is TGTGCCAGCAAAAAAACGGTCTTGCGGGGGATCCAAGAGACCCAGTACTTC.

The rearrangement joins TRBV19 to TRBJ2-7; no definite D call. The CDR3 is made up of 16 amino acids. V shed 4 bases and J shed 1 base, with 17 bases lying between them. In germline, CDR1 is LNHDA, CDR2 SQIVND (reference sequence). The CDR3 DNA reads TGTGCCAGTAGTACAGACTGGATTCATGGGTCCTACGAGCAGTACTTC. It translates to CASSTDWIHGSYEQYF.

The J gene is TRBJ1-2, the V gene TRBV7-8; D perhaps matches TRBD1 (5 bases). The CDR3 is made up of 15 amino acids. Trimming left V 2 bases short and J 1 base short, with 11 bases between. The V gene's germline CDR1 is SGHVS and CDR2 FQNEAQ. CDR3 sequence: CASSLTGTDNYGYTF. DNA of the CDR3: TGTGCCAGCAGCTTAACCGGGACGGATAACTATGGCTACACCTTC.

The V and J genes are TRBV28 and TRBJ2-7, with D unclear. The CDR3 loop spans 16 amino acids. Trimming took off 3 bases at V and 3 bases at J, with 18 bases between the two ends. Germline values: CDR1 MDHEN, CDR2 SYDVKM. In DNA, the CDR3 is TGTGCCAGCAGTTTCCGGTATTCGGTGGTGTTCTACGAGCAGTACTTC. Translated: CASSFRYSVVFYEQYF.

This rearrangement joins TRBV5-6 to TRBJ1-3, with TRBD1 as a possible D gene (5 bases). CDR1 is SGHDT, CDR2 YYEEEE, per germline. Trimming removed 3 bases from V and 1 base from J, with 11 bases in between. The CDR3 covers 15 residues. For the CDR3, the DNA is TGTGCCAGCAGCTCACCGACAGCATCTGGAAACACCATATATTTT. It is translated as CASSSPTASGNTIYF.

The chain couples TRBV5-6 to TRBJ2-2; unclear D gene. The CDR3 covers 13 residues. Germline-derived CDR1 and CDR2 are SGHDT and YYEEEE. The V gene lost 5 bases and the J gene lost 5 bases, with 10 bases spanning the gap. The CDR3 loop is CASRDGPTGELFF. The CDR3 nucleotides read TGTGCCAGCAGGGATGGCCCTACCGGGGAGCTGTTTTTT. The variable domain in full, completed from reference TRBV5-6 and TRBJ2-2, reads DAGVTQSPTHLIKTRGQQVTLRCSPKSGHDTVSWYQQALGQGPQFIFQYYEEEERQRGNFPDRFSGHQFPNYSSELNVNALLLGDSALYLCASRDGPTGELFFGEGSRLTVL.